This T cell receptor (beta chain) stems from a study of CD8 T cells in Susac syndrome (dated by TCRdb to between 2018 and 2020). Notes on the research overall: Repertoire sequencing was used to test whether CD8+ T cell activation and differentiation in Susac syndrome was antigen driven. The full study reports these points: The number of individuals in the TCR sequencing and HLA analysis was recognized as being relatively small.

Compared with germline, V lacks 4 bases and J lacks 4 bases; bases without a gene match: 4. The germline V gene specifies SGHDT as CDR1 and YYEEEE as CDR2. Reading from cysteine to phenylalanine, the CDR3 counts 14 amino acids. The CDR3 DNA has 42 bases and is translated from base 1. RNA was extracted with the RNeasy kit and 0.5 to 1 ug was reverse transcribed using random hexamers. TCR beta CDR3 regions were amplified with the immunoSEQ multiplex PCR assay covering 54 Vbeta and 13 Jbeta segments. To correct PCR amplification bias, a synthetic template baseline was used for both primer optimization and computational correction. The authors processed their data as follows. Only productive sequences were kept, with reads annotated to V, D and J genes according to IMGT and analyzed in immunoSEQ Analyzer. Clonality was computed as one minus Shannon entropy normalized by log2 of the number of productive unique sequences. Public and private clones were assessed among the 100 most prevalent clones of each patient and control. Clones were defined as Susac-specific when absent from the healthy and MS cohorts, from about 1,100 published viral clones and from other ImmuneACCESS disease sequences. TCRdb ran its own pipeline on the public reads, namely fastp trimming at Q25 and MiXCR clone calling, and kept in-frame beta chains. Entries that share a CDR3 protein sequence are merged under the most common genes and DNA. The V and J calls were not made by the authors but by TCRdb's processing. This sample has about 120,000 distinct CDR3 sequences in its table, and approximately 94% of those were observed once. The ten largest clonotypes hold around 0.1% of the sample.

Comment on this clonotype: Its antigen is not yet known. Base qualities are missing; no much larger clone stands one base away.

Peripheral blood CD8+ and CD4+ T cells from healthy donors, Susac syndrome patients and multiple sclerosis patients were profiled using high-throughput TCR beta sequencing. Healthy donors were included as age- and sex-matched controls. Bulk CD8+ and CD4+ T cells were purified by magnetic negative isolation, whereas CD8+ TEMRA cells were enriched by FACS. Blood was collected in EDTA tubes and processed within 24 hours, with PBMCs isolated through density gradient centrifugation. PBMCs intended for TCR sequencing were cryopreserved in liquid nitrogen and were subsequently thawed in a 37 degrees C water bath. Purity of sorted or isolated CD4+, CD8+ and CD8+ TEMRA cells was at least 90%.

Sequenced material: CD4+ T cells from PBMCs. The chain is made from TRBV5-6 and TRBJ2-2; 7 central nucleotides agree with TRBD2. The origin of this receptor is a human donor in good health. The CDR3 region has the sequence CASSRLAGTGELFF. The nucleotide sequence is TGTGCCAGCAGCCGACTAGCTGGCACCGGGGAGCTGTTTTTT.